These T cell receptor beta chains were read from a single sample in a study of shared clonotypes between healthy human individuals. Profiled with immunoSEQ multiplex PCR; TCRdb holds only in-frame clones, not every one. The table records 1.5 million to 2.5 million clones, less than 95% of them present only once. The sample consisted of naive CD8+ T cells sorted from blood. These receptors were taken from a man between 18 and 35 years old in good health. The CDR3 runs from the conserved cysteine through the conserved F or W. Fields, in order: CDR3 protein, CDR3 DNA, V gene, D gene, J gene, clone size. The D gene is left open where the match is weak. The size entry is marked missing in some rows and otherwise reads once, few, many or a size class.

CASSSVDRGFVGEAFF TGTGCCAGCAGTTCCGTGGACAGGGGTTTTGTTGGTGAAGCTTTCTTT TRBV28 TRBD1 TRBJ1-1 .
CASTRTGPTDTQYF TGCGCCAGCACCCGGACAGGGCCCACAGATACGCAGTATTTT TRBV10-2 TRBD1 TRBJ2-3 .
CASYLTDTQYF TGTGCCAGCTATCTCACAGATACGCAGTATTTT TRBV6-6 . TRBJ2-3 .
CSVVTGVTSNQPQHF TGCAGCGTTGTCACAGGGGTGACAAGCAATCAGCCCCAGCATTTT TRBV29-1 TRBD1 TRBJ1-5 .
CASRLGEMGSYEQYF TGTGCCAGCAGGTTGGGGGAAATGGGGTCCTACGAGCAGTACTTC TRBV6-1 . TRBJ2-7 .
CASSSDSLGEKLFF TGTGCCAGCAGCTCGGACTCGCTGGGTGAAAAACTGTTTTTT TRBV5-6 . TRBJ1-4 .
CASSSLLAGGYTDTQYF TGTGCCAGCAGCTCCTTACTAGCGGGAGGGTACACAGATACGCAGTATTTT TRBV7-9 TRBD2 TRBJ2-3 once
CASSIVFRTGDEKLFF TGTGCCAGTAGTATAGTCTTCAGGACAGGGGATGAAAAACTGTTTTTT TRBV19 TRBD1 TRBJ1-4 .
CASRNWTGGYTF TGTGCCAGCAGGAACTGGACAGGCGGCTACACCTTC TRBV6-5 TRBD1 TRBJ1-2 .
CASSIAGGLYEQYF TGTGCCAGTAGTATAGCGGGAGGGCTCTACGAGCAGTACTTC TRBV19 TRBD2 TRBJ2-7 .
CASSAGLGANTEAFF TGTGCCAGCAGCGCAGGGCTAGGGGCAAACACTGAAGCTTTCTTT TRBV9 . TRBJ1-1 .
CASSLWALGGGPNTGELFF TGTGCCAGCAGCTTATGGGCTCTAGGCGGGGGGCCGAACACCGGGGAGCTGTTTTTT TRBV7-9 TRBD2 TRBJ2-2 .
CASSLGGSPLHF TGTGCCAGCAGTCTAGGGGGTTCACCCCTCCACTTT TRBV6-1 . TRBJ1-6 .
CASSPLSPSGSGSYEQYF TGTGCCAGCAGCCCCCTGTCGCCTAGCGGGAGCGGTTCCTACGAGCAGTACTTC TRBV27 TRBD2 TRBJ2-7 .
CASSMRGAPQETQYF TGCGCCAGCAGCATGCGGGGGGCCCCCCAAGAGACCCAGTACTTC TRBV5-1 TRBD2 TRBJ2-5 once
CASSVEAGSNQPQHF TGTGCCAGCAGCGTAGAGGCAGGGAGCAATCAGCCCCAGCATTTT TRBV9 . TRBJ1-5 .
CASGGTFYEQYF TGTGCCAGCGGGGGGACTTTCTACGAGCAGTACTTC TRBV2 . TRBJ2-7 .
CASSVGGLADYEQYF TGTGCCAGCAGCGTAGGTGGACTAGCGGACTACGAGCAGTACTTC TRBV9 TRBD2 TRBJ2-7 .
CASSLLGSGQPQHF TGTGCCAGCAGCTTGTTGGGGTCCGGTCAGCCCCAGCATTTT TRBV5-4 . TRBJ1-5 .
CASSLSLAGGPDTQYF TGTGCCAGCAGTTTAAGCTTAGCGGGGGGGCCAGATACGCAGTATTTT TRBV27 TRBD2 TRBJ2-3 .
CAWSVADWFDGYTF TGTGCCTGGAGTGTGGCAGATTGGTTCGATGGCTACACCTTC TRBV30 . TRBJ1-2 .
CASRDSMNTEAFF TGCGCCAGCAGAGACAGCATGAACACTGAAGCTTTCTTT TRBV10-2 . TRBJ1-1 .
CASSSDGLLITRALHF TGTGCCAGCAGTTCCGACGGGCTCCTCATTACTCGGGCCCTCCACTTT TRBV6-6 . TRBJ1-6 .
CASSLTENTEAFF TGTGCCAGCAGCTTAACGGAGAACACTGAAGCTTTCTTT TRBV27 . TRBJ1-1 few
CASSLDGANVLTF TGTGCCAGCAGCTTGGACGGGGCCAACGTCCTGACTTTC TRBV7-2 . TRBJ2-6 once
CASSLLKRGTEAFF TGTGCCAGCAGCCTTCTAAAGCGAGGCACTGAAGCTTTCTTT TRBV13 . TRBJ1-1 .